These 6 T cell receptor beta chains were sequenced from one sample in a study of OX40 agonist ivuxolimab in advanced cancers. Sequencing used immunoSEQ multiplex PCR; TCRdb keeps in-frame clones, though not all of them. The sample carries 50,000 to 80,000 clones, about 86% recorded once. Material: CD4+ or CD8+ T cells sorted from blood, obtained in a trial of the OX40 agonist ivuxolimab. Every receptor here comes from an adult with an advanced solid tumor such as melanoma, head and neck, liver or kidney cancer.

This chain links TRBV7-8 with TRBJ2-7, with a weak D call TRBD2 (6 bases). The CDR3 runs to 15 residues. V was cut by 5 bases and J by 0 bases, with 14 bases left in between. In germline, CDR1 is SGHVS, CDR2 FQNEAQ. The CDR3 DNA reads TGTGCCAGCAGCACCCGGCGGGGAAACTCCTACGAGCAGTACTTC. Protein product: CASSTRRGNSYEQYF.

The gene calls are TRBV5-6 and TRBJ2-1; D not resolved. The ends were cut back, 6 bases at V and 2 bases at J, with 21 bases in the middle. Germline V gene data show CDR1 as SGHDT and CDR2 as YYEEEE. The CDR3 consists of 17 residues. The CDR3 here is CASIPWVGGPTYNEQFF. CDR3 DNA: TGTGCCAGCATCCCTTGGGTCGGTGGGCCCACCTACAATGAGCAGTTCTTC.

V gene TRBV20-1 combines with J gene TRBJ1-2; D ambiguous. V was cut by 0 bases and J by 5 bases, with 4 bases left in between. Germline assignment: CDR1 DFQATT and CDR2 SNEGSKA (reference sequence). The CDR3 consists of 11 residues. Here the CDR3 reads CSARDRYGYTF. Written as DNA, the CDR3 is TGCAGTGCTAGAGATCGATATGGCTACACCTTC.

V is TRBV27 and J is TRBJ2-5; 8 nucleotides agree with TRBD2. Germline loops: CDR1 MNHEY, CDR2 SMNVEV (reference sequence). J was trimmed by 5 bases and V by 6 bases; bases with no gene match: 5. There are 13 residues in the CDR3. The CDR3 DNA sequence: TGTGCCAGCAGGCGGGGGGCGCAGGAGACCCAGTACTTC. Translated: CASRRGAQETQYF.

The chain links TRBV27 to TRBJ2-7; 8 bases match TRBD1. This CDR3 is built from 15 residues. V trimming: 5 bases; J trimming: 6 bases; junction bases outside the gene matches: 12. CDR1 is MNHEY and CDR2 is SMNVEV in the germline V gene (reference sequence). Here the CDR3 DNA reads TGTGCCAGCAGTCCCCTGGACAGGGTATACTCCGAGCAGTACTTC. Translated, it gives CASSPLDRVYSEQYF.

This chain connects TRBV6-5 to TRBJ2-5; D might be TRBD2 (6 bases). The CDR3 length is 15 residues. Trimming took 0 bases from V and 5 from J, leaving 13 bases between them. CDR1 and CDR2 from the germline V gene are MNHEY and SVGAGI. CDR3 amino acids: CASSYSIGGMETQYF. The CDR3 nucleotides are TGTGCCAGCAGTTACTCGATCGGAGGGATGGAGACCCAGTACTTC.